Sequencing of this T cell receptor (beta chain) was carried out in a study of shared clonotypes between healthy human individuals. Study context: The study used three CD4 naive, three CD4 memory, two CD8 naive and one CD8 memory plate per donor.

Study-level points and caveats: Incomplete sequencing of sorted subsets was indicated by rarefaction despite large depth. Generation probabilities were higher for clonotypes shared across all four sorted-subset donors than for unshared ones.

Every one of the donors was a Caucasian adult that lived in Nashville, Tennessee. Method: immunoSEQ multiplex PCR; TCRdb's copy keeps in-frame clones and lacks some. The sample contains 2 million to 2.5 million clones, approximately 93% of which appear only once. Concerning this clone: What it recognizes is unknown. This same CDR3 is encoded by further DNA sequences in the sample.

Sequenced input: naive CD4+ T cells from PBMCs. Subset: CD45RA+ positively selected. This receptor was obtained from a man aged 18 to 30 in good health. Some clones in this sample may be carry-over from other donors' samples.

CDR3 nucleotide sequence: TGTGCCAGCTCACCAGGGGTAGAGGGCTACGAGCAGTACTTC. It yields the protein CASSPGVEGYEQYF. This chain connects TRBV18 to TRBJ2-7; tentative D call: TRBD2 (5 bases). The CDR3 length is 14 residues. V gave up 2 bases and J gave up 3 bases, with 11 bases separating them. Germline CDR1 and CDR2: KGHSH and LQKENI.